This T cell receptor beta chain appears in the sequencing data of a study of T cell clones after liver transplantation. Assay: immunoSEQ multiplex PCR; the TCRdb copy retains only in-frame clones and omits some. The data contain about 120,000 clones, around nine tenths of them singletons. V lost 4 bases and J lost 7, with 5 bases in between. The CDR3 sequence is 11 residues long. Germline assignment: CDR1 MNHNY and CDR2 SVGAGI (reference sequence). Sequenced material: CD4+ T cells from blood, taken 12 months after liver transplant. The chain uses TRBV6-6 and TRBJ2-1; no clear D. The clonotype originates from a human patient who received a liver transplant. Among the T cells, some may be from the graft donor. CDR3 sequence (DNA): TGTGCCAGCAGTTTCTTGAATGAGCAGTTCTTC. It yields the protein CASSFLNEQFF.